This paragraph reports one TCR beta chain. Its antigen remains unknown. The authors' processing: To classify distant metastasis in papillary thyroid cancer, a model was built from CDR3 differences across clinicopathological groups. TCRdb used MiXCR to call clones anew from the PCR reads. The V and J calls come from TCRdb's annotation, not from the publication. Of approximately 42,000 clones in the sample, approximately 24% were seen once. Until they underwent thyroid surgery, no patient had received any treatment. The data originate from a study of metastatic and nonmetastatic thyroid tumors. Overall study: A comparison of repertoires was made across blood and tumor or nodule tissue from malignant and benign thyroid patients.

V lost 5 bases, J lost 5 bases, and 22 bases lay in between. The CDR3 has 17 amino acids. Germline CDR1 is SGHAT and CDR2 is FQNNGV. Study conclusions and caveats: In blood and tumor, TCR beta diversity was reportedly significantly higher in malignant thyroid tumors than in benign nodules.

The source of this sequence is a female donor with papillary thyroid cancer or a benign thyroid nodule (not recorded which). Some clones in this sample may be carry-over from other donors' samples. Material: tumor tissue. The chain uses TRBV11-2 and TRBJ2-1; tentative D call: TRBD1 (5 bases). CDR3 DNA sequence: TGTGCCAGCAGCCGACCCAAACCGACAGCCACAGACAATGAGCAGTTCTTC. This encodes CASSRPKPTATDNEQFF.